This T cell receptor beta chain was documented in a study of control samples from healthy donors and cancer patients. Profiling relied on immunoSEQ multiplex PCR, and the TCRdb table lists in-frame clones only, not all of them. Of 40,000 to 55,000 clones listed, over 75% were seen once; the top ten hold about 10%. Trimming shortened V by 0 bases and J by 1 base, and 11 bases separated the two germline ends. In germline, CDR1 is SGDLS, CDR2 YYNGEE. CDR3 length: 16 residues. Specimen: PBMCs. V usage is TRBV9 and J usage is TRBJ2-1, with D possibly called TRBD1 or TRBD2 (6 bases each). The sequence was obtained from a woman in her fifties or sixties with lung cancer. The CDR3 loop reads CASSVEGDWSYNEQFF. The CDR3 nucleotides read TGTGCCAGCAGCGTAGAGGGGGACTGGTCCTACAATGAGCAGTTCTTC.